These 3 T cell receptor beta chains were all obtained from the same sample, sequenced in a study of T cell responses to AZD1222 COVID-19 vaccine. Profiling relied on immunoSEQ multiplex PCR, and the TCRdb table lists in-frame clones only, not all of them. The sample consists of around 97,000 clones, around nine tenths of them appearing once. The specimen comprised peripheral blood, sampled on day 0 of AZD1222 vaccination. These receptors all stem from an adult in good health.

V usage is TRBV5-4 and J usage is TRBJ2-7, with D possibly TRBD1 on 5 matching bases. Germline CDR1 is SGHNT and CDR2 is YYREEE (reference sequence). The CDR3 runs 15 residues. V was trimmed by 0 bases and J by 2 bases, leaving 12 bases between them. The CDR3 DNA reads TGTGCCAGCAGCTTGGTTGGGGCAGGTACCTACGAGCAGTACTTC. This codes for CASSLVGAGTYEQYF.

The chain joins TRBV18 to TRBJ2-2, with 14 bases that match TRBD2. From germline, CDR1 is KGHSH and CDR2 LQKENI. V was pared by 0 bases and J by 8 bases, with 5 bases of the junction left unmatched. CDR3 length: 17 amino acids. CDR3 loop: CASSPPGLAGEGGELFF. The CDR3 bases are TGTGCCAGCTCACCACCGGGACTAGCGGGAGAAGGTGGGGAGCTGTTTTTT. The full variable domain, in which reference TRBV18 and TRBJ2-2 provide the parts outside the CDR3, is NAGVMQNPRHLVRRRGQEARLRCSPMKGHSHVYWYRQLPEEGLKFMVYLQKENIIDESGMPKERFSAEFPKEGPSILRIQQVVRGDSAAYFCASSPPGLAGEGGELFFGEGSRLTVL.

This sequence joins TRBV28 and TRBJ1-6; D is unresolved. The CDR3 totals 15 residues. Germline-derived CDR1 and CDR2 are MDHEN and SYDVKM. V was clipped by 4 bases and J by 9 bases, with 16 bases between them. Written as DNA, the CDR3 is TGTGCCAGCAGTTCATCTCCGCGGGGTAGTTCACCCCTCCACTTT. Translating gives CASSSSPRGSSPLHF.